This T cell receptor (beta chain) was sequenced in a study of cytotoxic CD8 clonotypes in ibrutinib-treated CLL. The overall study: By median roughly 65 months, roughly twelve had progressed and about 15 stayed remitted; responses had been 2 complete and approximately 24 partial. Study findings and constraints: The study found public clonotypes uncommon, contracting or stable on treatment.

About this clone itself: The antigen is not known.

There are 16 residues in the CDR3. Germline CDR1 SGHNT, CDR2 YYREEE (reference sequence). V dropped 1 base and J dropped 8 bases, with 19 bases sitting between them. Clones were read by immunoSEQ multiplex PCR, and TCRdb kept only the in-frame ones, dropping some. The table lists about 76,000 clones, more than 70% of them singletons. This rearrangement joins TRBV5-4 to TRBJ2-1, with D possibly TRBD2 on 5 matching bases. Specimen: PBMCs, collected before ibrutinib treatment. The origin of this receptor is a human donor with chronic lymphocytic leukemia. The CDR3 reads CASSLFVAYGLDEQFF. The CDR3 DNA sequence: TGTGCCAGCAGCTTGTTCGTAGCGTACGGTCTCGATGAGCAGTTCTTC.